This T cell receptor beta chain was documented in a study of human T cells and chemical hapten exposure. Study details: The study sensitized with 2% DPC on a 2 cm by 2 cm patch of upper inner arm skin. Slight differences in pooled library volume were the main source of varying TCR yields across samples.

The CDR3 covers 12 residues. The V and J ends lost 6 bases and 8 bases respectively, with 11 bases between them. Germline V lookup: CDR1 ENHRY, CDR2 SYGVKD. Per the authors' pipeline: Ranging from roughly 20,000 to 690,600, TCR counts per sample had a median value of approximately 99,000. TCRdb re-analysed the RACE reads in MiXCR, keeping a single row per CDR3 protein. In this record, the V and J calls reflect TCRdb's handling and not the investigators' own analysis. In the table there are about 40,000 distinct CDR3 sequences, about 3.5% of which are singletons. Regarding time point: patch test 2, 6 weeks after DPC sensitization. Treatment in this sample: therapeutic diphenylcyclopropenone sensitization with weekly scalp DPC.

This sequence was found in a man in his forties with alopecia areata. Some clones in this sample may be carry-over from other donors' samples. Sequences were derived from whole blood, sampled in connection with sensitization to the hapten diphenylcyclopropenone (DPC). The chain joins TRBV10-3 to TRBJ2-4; D is uncertain. The CDR3 region is CAIRGGGDIQYF. CDR3 nucleotide sequence: TGTGCCATCAGGGGCGGCGGAGACATTCAGTACTTC.